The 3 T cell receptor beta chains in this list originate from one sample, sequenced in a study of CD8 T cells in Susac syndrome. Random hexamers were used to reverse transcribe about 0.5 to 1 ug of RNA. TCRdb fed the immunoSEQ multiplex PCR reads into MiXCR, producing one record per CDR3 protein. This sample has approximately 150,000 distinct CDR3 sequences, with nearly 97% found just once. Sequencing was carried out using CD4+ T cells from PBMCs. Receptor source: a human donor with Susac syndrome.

The chain's CDR3 is CASSQDMYEREVPNEQFF. DNA of the CDR3: TGTGCCAGCAGCCAAGATATGTACGAGCGGGAGGTGCCGAATGAGCAGTTCTTC. The V call is TRBV14, the J call TRBJ2-1; 9 nucleotides line up with TRBD2. Germline lookup yields CDR1 SGHDN and CDR2 FVKESK. V lost 0 bases and J lost 7; bases outside the gene matches: 13. The length of the CDR3 is 18 residues.

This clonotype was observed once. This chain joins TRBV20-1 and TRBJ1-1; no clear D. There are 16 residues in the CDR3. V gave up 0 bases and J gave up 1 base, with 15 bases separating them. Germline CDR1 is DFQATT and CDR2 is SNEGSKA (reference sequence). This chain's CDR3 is CSARDLTERGNTEAFF. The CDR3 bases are TGCAGTGCTAGAGATCTTACCGAACGCGGGAACACTGAAGCTTTCTTT.

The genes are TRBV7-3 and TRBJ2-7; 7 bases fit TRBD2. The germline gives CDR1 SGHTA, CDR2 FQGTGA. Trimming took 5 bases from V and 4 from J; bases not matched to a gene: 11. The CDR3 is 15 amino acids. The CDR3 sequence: CASSPSRAGWYEQYF. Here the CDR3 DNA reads TGTGCCAGCAGCCCCTCCCGAGCGGGGTGGTACGAGCAGTACTTC.